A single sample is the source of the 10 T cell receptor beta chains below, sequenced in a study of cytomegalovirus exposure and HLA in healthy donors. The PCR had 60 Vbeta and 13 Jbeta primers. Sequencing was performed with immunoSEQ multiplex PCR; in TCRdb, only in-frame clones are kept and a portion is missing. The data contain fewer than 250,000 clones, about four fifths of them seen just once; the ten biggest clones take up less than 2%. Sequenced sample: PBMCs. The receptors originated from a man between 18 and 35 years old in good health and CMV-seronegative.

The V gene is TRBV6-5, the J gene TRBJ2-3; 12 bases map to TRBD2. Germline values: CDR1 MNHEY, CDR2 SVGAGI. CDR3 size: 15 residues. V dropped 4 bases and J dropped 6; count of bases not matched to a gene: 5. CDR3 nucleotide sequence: TGTGCCAGCAGTTGGACTAGCGGGAAAGGGGATACGCAGTATTTT. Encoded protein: CASSWTSGKGDTQYF.

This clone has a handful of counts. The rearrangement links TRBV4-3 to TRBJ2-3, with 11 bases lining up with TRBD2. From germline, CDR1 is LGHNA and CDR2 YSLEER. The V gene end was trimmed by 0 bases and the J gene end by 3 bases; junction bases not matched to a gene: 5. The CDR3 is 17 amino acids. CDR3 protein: CASSQDSGLAVTDTQYF. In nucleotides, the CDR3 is TGCGCCAGCAGCCAAGATTCGGGACTAGCGGTGACAGATACGCAGTATTTT.

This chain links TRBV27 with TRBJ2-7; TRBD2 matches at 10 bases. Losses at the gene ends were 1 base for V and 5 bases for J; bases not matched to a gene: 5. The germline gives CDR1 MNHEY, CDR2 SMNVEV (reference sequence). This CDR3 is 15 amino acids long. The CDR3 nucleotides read TGTGCCAGCAGTTTATTTAGTAGCGGGAGGAACGAGCAGTACTTC. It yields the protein CASSLFSSGRNEQYF.

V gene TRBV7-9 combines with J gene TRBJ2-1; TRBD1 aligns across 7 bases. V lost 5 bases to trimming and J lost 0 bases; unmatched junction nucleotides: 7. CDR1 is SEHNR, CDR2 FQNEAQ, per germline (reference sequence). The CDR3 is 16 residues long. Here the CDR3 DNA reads TGTGCCAGCAGCCCCTCACAGGGGAGCTCCTACAATGAGCAGTTCTTC. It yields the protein CASSPSQGSSYNEQFF.

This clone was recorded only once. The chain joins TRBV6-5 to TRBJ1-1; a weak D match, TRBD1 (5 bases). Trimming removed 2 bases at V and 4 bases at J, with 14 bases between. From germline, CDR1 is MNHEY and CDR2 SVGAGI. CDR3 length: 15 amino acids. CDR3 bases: TGTGCCAGCAGTTACGTGGTGGGGGGGGGCACTGAAGCTTTCTTT. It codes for CASSYVVGGGTEAFF.

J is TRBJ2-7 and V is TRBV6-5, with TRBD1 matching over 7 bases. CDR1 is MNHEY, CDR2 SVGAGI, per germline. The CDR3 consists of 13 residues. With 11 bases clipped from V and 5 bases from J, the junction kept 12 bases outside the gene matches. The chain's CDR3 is CALQRTGYHEQYF. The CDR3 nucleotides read TGTGCCCTCCAGCGGACAGGTTACCACGAGCAGTACTTC.

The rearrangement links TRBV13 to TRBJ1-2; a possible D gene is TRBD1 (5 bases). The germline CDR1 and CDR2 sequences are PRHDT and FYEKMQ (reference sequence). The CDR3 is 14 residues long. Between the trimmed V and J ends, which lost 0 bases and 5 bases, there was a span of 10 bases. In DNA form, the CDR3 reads TGTGCCAGCAGCTTAGGGCCGGGGGAGTATGGCTACACCTTC. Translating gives CASSLGPGEYGYTF.

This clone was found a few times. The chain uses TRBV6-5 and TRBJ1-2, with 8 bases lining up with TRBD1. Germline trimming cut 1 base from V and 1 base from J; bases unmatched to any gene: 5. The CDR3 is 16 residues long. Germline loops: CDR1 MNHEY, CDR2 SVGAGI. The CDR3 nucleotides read TGTGCCAGCAGTTACTTAGCAGGGGGCGGTAACTATGGCTACACCTTC. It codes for CASSYLAGGGNYGYTF.

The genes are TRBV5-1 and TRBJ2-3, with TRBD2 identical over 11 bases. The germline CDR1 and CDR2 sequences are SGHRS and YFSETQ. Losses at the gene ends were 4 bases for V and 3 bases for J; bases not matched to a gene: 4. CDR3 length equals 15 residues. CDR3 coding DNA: TGCGCCAGCAGCCCGACTAGCGGGGTAACAGATACGCAGTATTTT. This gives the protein CASSPTSGVTDTQYF.

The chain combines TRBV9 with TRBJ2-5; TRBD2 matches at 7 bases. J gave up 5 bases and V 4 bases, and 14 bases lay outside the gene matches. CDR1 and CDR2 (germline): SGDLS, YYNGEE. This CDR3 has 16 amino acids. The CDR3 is CASSPGRASLQETQYF. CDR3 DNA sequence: TGTGCCAGCAGCCCGGGGAGGGCTAGTCTTCAGGAGACCCAGTACTTC.